A selection of T cell receptor beta chains follows, all from one sample in a study of PD-1 blockade in classical Hodgkin lymphoma. The data were produced by immunoSEQ multiplex PCR, yet TCRdb's version contains in-frame clones alone and is incomplete. The table lists around 18,000 clones, roughly four fifths of them singletons. Sample: CD4+ T cells from blood, taken before the fourth cycle of nivolumab. Source of these receptors: a human donor with classical Hodgkin lymphoma. The CDR3 runs from the conserved cysteine through the conserved F or W. A D gene is named only where the DNA matches it firmly. Size is stated for part of the rows, as once, few or many counts, or as a class when the clone is expanded.

j_call	cdr3_length	d_call	clone_size	v_call	cdr3_nt	cdr3_aa
TRBJ2-2	14	TRBD1	NA	TRBV15	TGTGCCACCAGCAGACCACAGGGGGCCGGGGAGCTGTTTTTT	CATSRPQGAGELFF
TRBJ2-4	16	NA	NA	TRBV27	TGTGCCAGCAGCCAAGGACTTACAATAGCCAAAAACATTCAGTACTTC	CASSQGLTIAKNIQYF
TRBJ1-4	15	NA	few	TRBV6-5	TGTGCCAGCAGTTATACGACCGGTCCTAATGAAAAACTGTTTTTT	CASSYTTGPNEKLFF
TRBJ2-1	17	TRBD2	NA	TRBV7-9	TGTGCCAGCAGCTTAGTTGCGACTAGCGGGACATCCAATGAGCAGTTCTTC	CASSLVATSGTSNEQFF
TRBJ2-3	16	NA	NA	TRBV4-3	TGCGCCAGCAGCCAAGAAAGGGTTAGGGGCACAGATACGCAGTATTTT	CASSQERVRGTDTQYF
TRBJ2-3	13	NA	NA	TRBV11-3	TGTGCCAGCAGCTTAGACGGGGCGGATACGCAGTATTTT	CASSLDGADTQYF
TRBJ2-1	14	NA	NA	TRBV28	TGTGCCAGCAGTTTAGGGGGGCTTCTCAATGAGCAGTTCTTC	CASSLGGLLNEQFF
TRBJ1-4	14	NA	NA	TRBV7-2	TGTGCCAGCAGCTTCCCGGGGGGGAGGGAAAAACTGTTTTTT	CASSFPGGREKLFF
TRBJ2-5	17	TRBD2	NA	TRBV5-1	TGCGCCAGCAGCTTGGCGACTAGCGGGAGCGGGCGAGAGACCCAGTACTTC	CASSLATSGSGRETQYF
TRBJ1-2	14	NA	NA	TRBV6-5	TGTGCCAGCCATAATAGGGGCGCTTTTGGTGGCTACACCTTC	CASHNRGAFGGYTF
TRBJ2-5	17	TRBD2	once	TRBV14	TGTGCCAGCAGCCTCACCAGCGGGGGGGGAGCGTTAGAGACCCAGTACTTC	CASSLTSGGGALETQYF
TRBJ1-5	14	NA	NA	TRBV25-1	TGTGCCAGCAGTGGATCAGGGGGCAATCAGCCCCAGCATTTT	CASSGSGGNQPQHF
TRBJ2-7	15	NA	few	TRBV5-1	TGCGCCAGCAGCTTGCAAACTAGGAATCCCTACGAGCAGTACTTC	CASSLQTRNPYEQYF
TRBJ2-3	15	NA	NA	TRBV6-1	TGTGCCAGCAGTGACGGGCTCGGAGGAGCAGATACGCAGTATTTT	CASSDGLGGADTQYF
TRBJ1-4	16	NA	NA	TRBV9	TGTGCCAGCAGCGTAGGCACACCCGCAACTAATGAAAAACTGTTTTTT	CASSVGTPATNEKLFF
TRBJ2-2	16	NA	NA	TRBV29-1	TGCAGCCCCCAGTTTTTGCGCCCGCCGAACACCGGGGAGCTGTTTTTT	CSPQFLRPPNTGELFF
TRBJ1-5	13	NA	NA	TRBV6-1	TGTGCCAGCAGGGTCGCCCCAGATCAGCCCCAGCATTTT	CASRVAPDQPQHF
TRBJ1-5	13	NA	few	TRBV30	TGTGCCTGGAGTGGCGGGAGCAATCAGCCCCAGCATTTT	CAWSGGSNQPQHF
TRBJ1-6	13	NA	few	TRBV6-1	TGTGCCAGCAGTGACGGTGCCTATTCACCCCTCCACTTT	CASSDGAYSPLHF
TRBJ1-6	14	NA	NA	TRBV6-5	TGTGCCAGCAGTCAGGAATTAGGGAATTCACCCCTCCACTTT	CASSQELGNSPLHF
TRBJ1-4	13	NA	NA	TRBV28	TGTGCCAGCAGTGTGGGGGGCGCGGAAAAACTGTTTTTT	CASSVGGAEKLFF
TRBJ2-2	13	NA	NA	TRBV30	TGTGCCTGGAGTGTCATGAACACCGGGGAGCTGTTTTTT	CAWSVMNTGELFF
TRBJ1-5	12	NA	once	TRBV19	TGTGCCAGTTCAGACCTCATCCAGCCCCAGCATTTT	CASSDLIQPQHF
TRBJ2-5	15	NA	NA	TRBV2	TGTGCCAGCATACCAACATCAATGCAGGGTGGGACCCAGTACTTC	CASIPTSMQGGTQYF
TRBJ2-7	14	NA	NA	TRBV5-4	TGTGCCGGCAGCTTTGAACTAGAGGTCTACGAGCAGTACTTC	CAGSFELEVYEQYF
TRBJ2-2	15	TRBD1	NA	TRBV11-2	TGTGCCAGCAGCTTAAGGGCAGGGGGTACCGGGGAGCTGTTTTTT	CASSLRAGGTGELFF
TRBJ2-1	12	NA	NA	TRBV12-5	TGTGCTAGTGGTTTGGTATACAATGAGCAGTTCTTC	CASGLVYNEQFF
TRBJ2-2	16	TRBD2	once	TRBV5-4	TGTGCCAGCAGCTTGGGACTAGCCCTGAACACCGGGGAGCTGTTTTTT	CASSLGLALNTGELFF
TRBJ2-1	19	TRBD2	NA	TRBV6-1	TGTGCCAGCAGTGCAGTGACTAGCGGGAGGGCCTCTGGTTACAATGAGCAGTTCTTC	CASSAVTSGRASGYNEQFF
TRBJ2-5	16	TRBD2	once	TRBV6-5	TGTGCCAGCAGTTATCGTGCGGGGGGGGGAATAGAGACCCAGTACTTC	CASSYRAGGGIETQYF
TRBJ2-7	17	TRBD2	once	TRBV5-3	TGTGCCAGAAGCTTTTTTGCTGGTGGCGGGAGTCTCCACGAGCAGTACTTC	CARSFFAGGGSLHEQYF
TRBJ2-5	17	NA	NA	TRBV5-4	TGTGCCAGCAGCTTGAGTAACCCGATCCAGGTGGAAGAGACCCAGTACTTC	CASSLSNPIQVEETQYF
TRBJ1-3	15	TRBD1	NA	TRBV6-1	TGTGCCAGCAGTGAAGAGACAGGGGGAGGAAACACCATATATTTT	CASSEETGGGNTIYF
TRBJ1-1	15	NA	few	TRBV5-1	TGCGCCAGCACCCCCCCGGGGGGCTTGAACACTGAAGCTTTCTTT	CASTPPGGLNTEAFF
TRBJ2-6	16	NA	NA	TRBV18	TGTGCCAGCTCCTTTTGGGAAAGCTCTGGGGCCAACGTCCTGACTTTC	CASSFWESSGANVLTF
TRBJ2-3	17	TRBD2	few	TRBV7-8	TGTGCCAGCAGCTTAGGAGTGCTAGCGGGAGGTGGAGATACGCAGTATTTT	CASSLGVLAGGGDTQYF
TRBJ1-1	13	NA	few	TRBV2	TGTGCCAGCAGTGAACGGGGCCAGGGTGAAGCTTTCTTT	CASSERGQGEAFF
TRBJ2-3	16	NA	NA	TRBV4-2	TGTGCCAGCAGCCAAGAGCAGAGCCTTAGCACAGATACGCAGTATTTT	CASSQEQSLSTDTQYF
TRBJ1-1	15	NA	NA	TRBV4-1	TGCGCCAGCAGCCGGCAACCGACAACGAACACTGAAGCTTTCTTT	CASSRQPTTNTEAFF
TRBJ1-5	13	NA	few	TRBV7-9	TGTGCCAGCAGCTTTTCCGCCAATCAGCCCCAGCATTTT	CASSFSANQPQHF
TRBJ1-4	14	TRBD1	once	TRBV28	TGTGCCAGCAGTTCACAGGGGACTAATGAAAAACTGTTTTTT	CASSSQGTNEKLFF
TRBJ1-4	14	NA	NA	TRBV19	TGTGCCAGTAGCTCGTTCCAAGCGGATGAAAAACTGTTTTTT	CASSSFQADEKLFF
TRBJ2-5	13	NA	NA	TRBV14	TGTGCCAGCAGCCAACAGTACCAAGAGACCCAGTACTTC	CASSQQYQETQYF
TRBJ2-7	14	TRBD1	few	TRBV5-1	TGCGCCAGCAGTACCGGGACAGGGGGTTGGGAGCAGTACTTC	CASSTGTGGWEQYF
TRBJ2-2	13	NA	once	TRBV30	TGTGCCTGGAGTTCTTCGGACACCGGGGAGCTGTTTTTT	CAWSSSDTGELFF
TRBJ2-5	15	NA	NA	TRBV11-2	TGTGCCAGCAGCTCAAGATGGGGGGCCGGGGAGACCCAGTACTTC	CASSSRWGAGETQYF
TRBJ2-3	14	NA	NA	TRBV4-3	TGCGCCAGCAGCCGTTTATCTAGCACAGATACGCAGTATTTT	CASSRLSSTDTQYF